This note documents a single TCR beta chain sequence. This entry comes from a study of technical replicates of blood from a handful of donors. Germline values: CDR1 SQVTM, CDR2 ANQGSEA. The length of the CDR3 is 15 residues. The J segment lost 2 bases and the V segment lost 1 base, leaving 3 bases of the junction unmatched. Measured with immunoSEQ multiplex PCR; TCRdb has only the in-frame clones, and not every one. Seen here are 72,000 or so clones, 90% to 95% observed once, and the top ten hold 0.39%. The sample taken for sequencing was T cells isolated from PBMCs. This sequence originates from a human donor in good health. The chain is built from TRBV29-1 and TRBJ2-2; TRBD1 matches at 8 bases. The CDR3: CSVEGGTGNTGELFF. CDR3 DNA sequence: TGCAGCGTTGAAGGCGGGACAGGAAACACCGGGGAGCTGTTTTTT.